The clone carrying this T cell receptor (beta chain) was picked up a small number of times. The data were taken from a study of blood T cell repertoires in COVID-19. Study in general: The United States, Italy and Spain provided the acute and convalescent COVID-19 samples. The cDNA or gDNA used as material had been derived from T cells, B-cell-depleted T cells, or PBMCs.

Original analysis: Amplification of reference gene primers was used by the study to estimate nucleated cell counts. Sequenced by immunoSEQ multiplex PCR; TCRdb stores in-frame clones only, minus some. The V and J calls and clone size were taken over from that table, and D and trimming were inferred from the DNA. This table holds some 230,000 clones, just over 85% found once. The sample consisted of peripheral blood. The receptor was isolated from a man aged 25-45 years who had recovered from COVID-19.

The CDR3 sequence is CASSFPGGDATGELFF. The CDR3 coding sequence is TGTGCCAGCAGCTTCCCGGGGGGCGACGCCACCGGGGAGCTGTTTTTT. The J gene is TRBJ2-2, the V gene TRBV13; perhaps TRBD2 as D (7 bases). Germline V CDR1 and CDR2: PRHDT, FYEKMQ (reference sequence). The CDR3 extends over 16 amino acids. Trimming removed 3 bases from V and 4 bases from J, with 15 bases in between.